This TCR beta chain is from a study of Graves' ophthalmopathy and Graves' hyperthyroidism (dated by TCRdb to the late 2010s). The study in broad terms: Peripheral blood was collected before any treatment was given, at the time of initial diagnosis. An independent validation cohort comprised under 20 hyperthyroidism patients and 15 to 17 patients who later progressed from hyperthyroidism to ophthalmopathy. Following sampling, methimazole starting at 30 mg daily was administered to hyperthyroidism patients, and high-dose intravenous methylprednisolone was administered to ophthalmopathy patients. TCR beta repertoire signatures were used to distinguish Graves' ophthalmopathy from Graves' hyperthyroidism and to predict progression to ophthalmopathy. In total, some 140 blood samples were TCR-sequenced: 43 ophthalmopathy, some 75 hyperthyroidism and some 17 hyperthyroidism-to-ophthalmopathy patients. The roughly 91 discovery patients were randomly divided into training and test sets at a 7:3 ratio. To explore V-J signatures distinguishing ophthalmopathy from hyperthyroidism, a discovery set of about a hundred patients (roughly 45 ophthalmopathy, 57 stable hyperthyroidism) was enrolled. In six hyperthyroidism patients, T-cell repertoires of thyroid tissue and blood were compared.

TCR beta CDR3 regions were amplified from RNA transcripts for repertoire sequencing. The first round was an RT-PCR using HTBI primers with the Qiagen OneStep RT-PCR kit, and this first round was followed by a second-round multiplex PCR, then size selection and purification. Libraries were sequenced on an Illumina HiSeq2000 using paired-end 100 bp reads. From the authors' description of their analysis: SOAPnuke was used to process the reads, throwing out any read that had adapters, had uncalled bases, had a mean Phred below 15, or lacked an exact constant-primer or identifier match. COPE v1.2.5 was used to merge high-quality paired reads. Clonotypes were defined as unique nucleotide sequences and were aligned to IMGT TRB V, D and J references using MiTCR v1.1. The analysis was limited to V-J combinations with a frequency above 0.0001, which together covered 98% to 99.2% of repertoires. For each V-J combination, a TCR clonal expansion and chaos score was defined as F50 clonal expansion divided by the chaos observed in the TCRdist matrix. Welch's t-statistics and random forest were used to reduce features to approximately 13 V-J combinations, which were fed into a naive Bayes classifier. The Morisita-Horn index was used to measure how similar the thyroid and blood repertoires were. TCRdb cleaned the public reads at Q25 with fastp, built clones with MiXCR and kept in-frame beta chains. Records with the same CDR3 protein are collapsed into one entry carrying the most frequent genes and DNA. TCRdb's processing, not the authors', yielded these V and J calls. Within this sample are about 620,000 distinct CDR3 sequences, with 22% of them counted one time only. Approximately 7% of the sample rests with the top ten.

Overall results and qualifications from the work: Sample size was not predetermined statistically, and investigators were not blinded to group allocation. The 13-signature model separated ophthalmopathy from stable hyperthyroidism with around 90% sensitivity and about 81% specificity in cross-validation, and 80%/75% in the test set. Most of the expanded thyroid clonotypes with a frequency above 0.001 were also detected in blood, and it was suggested that the thyroid immune response may be reflected by blood repertoires. In validation, the model predicted ophthalmopathy progression with about 70% sensitivity and approximately 78% specificity; some 13 predicted patients were CT-confirmed with GO in a median of approximately six months.

For this chain, trimming is 6 bases at the V end and 0 bases at the J end, and the number of junction bases without a gene match is 9. The CDR3 starts with the cysteine, ends with the phenylalanine, and has 16 residues. Just CDR3 DNA is preserved here, 48 bases in frame from base 1. From a lookup of the germline V gene, CDR1 and CDR2 are SGHAT and FQNNGV. A patient counted as having stable hyperthyroidism if there was no progression to ophthalmopathy within 18 months of follow-up. Hyperthyroidism patients were newly diagnosed, with disease duration under 2 months, and aged 18 to 65 years. Anyone with other autoimmune diseases, uncontrolled infections, pregnancy or lactation was excluded from the study. Clinical symptoms, serum thyroxine, TRAb, thyroid ultrasound and orbital computed tomography were used for diagnosis. Using Ficoll-Paque density gradient centrifugation, PBMCs were isolated from less than 11 ml of fresh peripheral blood. Total RNA was extracted with Trizol reagent and quality-checked on an Agilent 2100 Bioanalyzer.

A remark on this clonotype: Its recognized antigen is unknown. There are no base qualities to consult, and no much larger clone falls within one base.

The receptor was isolated from a woman aged 18 to 35 with stable Graves' hyperthyroidism. Some clones in this sample may be carry-over from other donors' samples. Donor details come from another sample of the same person, matched by shared clones. Sequencing input: peripheral blood. The V and J genes are TRBV11-2 and TRBJ2-7; 9 bases in the junction line up with TRBD1. The DNA reads TGTGCCAGCAGTCTAGTCGGGGACAGGGACTCCTACGAGCAGTACTTC. Translated, this gives CASSLVGDRDSYEQYF. The full variable domain, completed from the reference TRBV11-2 and TRBJ2-7 proteins outside the CDR3, reads EAGVAQSPRYKIIEKRQSVAFWCNPISGHATLYWYQQILGQGPKLLIQFQNNGVVDDSQLPKDRFSAERLKGVDSTLKIQPAKLEDSAVYLCASSLVGDRDSYEQYFGPGTRLTVT.